The rows below give T cell receptor beta chains drawn from one sample of a study of shared clonotypes between healthy human individuals. The assay was immunoSEQ multiplex PCR, and TCRdb's table has in-frame clones only and misses some. The sample lists 2,500,000 or so clones, 90% to 95% occurring once. Sample: naive CD4+ T cells from PBMCs. The receptors shown here come from a man aged 18-30 years in good health. Some clones in this sample may be carry-over from other donors' samples. Both conserved end residues are part of each CDR3. A D gene is named only where the DNA matches it firmly. Only some rows state a clone size, as once, few, many or a class for expanded clones.

j_call | clone_size | v_call | d_call | cdr3_nt | cdr3_aa
TRBJ2-7 | NA | TRBV28 | TRBD1 | TGTGCCAGCAGTTTGACAGGGTGGCGGCACGAGCAGTACTTC | CASSLTGWRHEQYF
TRBJ2-5 | NA | TRBV2 | NA | TGTGCCAGCAGTTCCGCCCCGAGGGGGCAAGAGACCCAGTACTTC | CASSSAPRGQETQYF
TRBJ1-2 | NA | TRBV2 | NA | TGTGCCAGCAGTGAAGAGAGACGTAGGGGAGGAGGCTACACCTTC | CASSEERRRGGGYTF
TRBJ2-2 | NA | TRBV2 | NA | TGTATCGTGGGAGAACAGATCCCCGGGGAGCTGTTTTTT | CIVGEQIPGELFF
TRBJ1-6 | NA | TRBV7-2 | TRBD1 | TGTGCCAGCAGTAAGGGACAGGTGCGAAATTCACCCCTCCACTTT | CASSKGQVRNSPLHF
TRBJ1-5 | NA | TRBV28 | NA | TGTGCCAGCAGCCTAGTGGGCAATCAGCCCCAGCATTTT | CASSLVGNQPQHF
TRBJ2-1 | once | TRBV7-2 | NA | TGTGCCAGCAGCTTAGCGCTCGGGGACCCCTACAATGAGCAGTTCTTC | CASSLALGDPYNEQFF
TRBJ2-5 | NA | TRBV19 | TRBD2 | TGTGCCAGTAGGGATAGCGGGCCTAAGCATCGGGAGACCCAGTACTTC | CASRDSGPKHRETQYF
TRBJ2-1 | NA | TRBV6-5 | TRBD1 | TGTGCCAGCAGTTACCGATTGCAGGGGGTAAATGAGCAGTTCTTC | CASSYRLQGVNEQFF
TRBJ2-7 | NA | TRBV28 | TRBD2 | TGTGCCAGCAGTTTGGTGGCTAGCGGGAGTAGCGAGCAGTACTTC | CASSLVASGSSEQYF
TRBJ1-4 | NA | TRBV6-1 | TRBD1 | TGTGCCAGCAGTGATCTACTTGGGACAGGAGTTAATGAAAAACTGTTTTTT | CASSDLLGTGVNEKLFF
TRBJ2-7 | NA | TRBV6-1 | NA | TGTGCCAGCAGTACCATGGCAGGTCTGTACGAGCAGTACTTC | CASSTMAGLYEQYF
TRBJ2-1 | NA | TRBV10-1 | TRBD1 | TGCGCCAGCAGTGAGTGGGCAGGGGGCGAGAATGAGCAGTTCTTC | CASSEWAGGENEQFF
TRBJ2-7 | NA | TRBV6-1 | TRBD1 | TGTGCCAGCAACCTGATACGGGACAGGGGACACGAGCAGTACTTC | CASNLIRDRGHEQYF
TRBJ2-7 | NA | TRBV19 | NA | TGTGCCAGTAGTAGCCTCTCGACGACAGCCCTTAACGAGCAGTACTTC | CASSSLSTTALNEQYF
TRBJ1-5 | NA | TRBV28 | NA | TGTGCCAGCAGTTTAGCGGGCCTTCATAGCAATCAGCCCCAGCATTTT | CASSLAGLHSNQPQHF
TRBJ2-3 | NA | TRBV9 | NA | TGTGCCAGCAGCGAATTTAGCGGAAGCACAGATACGCAGTATTTT | CASSEFSGSTDTQYF
TRBJ2-7 | NA | TRBV5-6 | TRBD1 | TGTGCCAGCAGCCGGTGGGGACAGTACTACGAGCAGTACTTC | CASSRWGQYYEQYF
TRBJ2-1 | NA | TRBV27 | TRBD1 | TGTGCCAGCAGTCCGAGACAGGGAGTATCTGTCAATGAGCAGTTCTTC | CASSPRQGVSVNEQFF
TRBJ1-5 | NA | TRBV6-5 | NA | TGTGCCAGCAGGGGCCAGGGAAGCAATCAGCCCCAGCATTTT | CASRGQGSNQPQHF
TRBJ1-5 | NA | TRBV5-5 | NA | TGTGCCAGCAGCTTGGTGGGCAGGTTCAATCAGCCCCAGCATTTT | CASSLVGRFNQPQHF
TRBJ2-1 | NA | TRBV5-1 | TRBD2 | TGCGCCAGCAGCTCGACTAGCGGACGAAGCTCCTACAATGAGCAGTTCTTC | CASSSTSGRSSYNEQFF
TRBJ1-4 | NA | TRBV7-9 | NA | TGTGCCAGCAGCTTAAGGGGCCCCACCGGGACTAATGAAAAACTGTTTTTT | CASSLRGPTGTNEKLFF
TRBJ2-7 | once | TRBV7-8 | NA | TGTGCCAGCAACCTGCCGGGGTCCTACGAGCAGTACTTC | CASNLPGSYEQYF
TRBJ2-2 | NA | TRBV5-1 | TRBD1 | TGCGCCAGCAGCGTGACAGGGTCCGTCGCCGGGGAGCTGTTTTTT | CASSVTGSVAGELFF
TRBJ2-2 | NA | TRBV9 | NA | TGTGCCAGCAGCGTAGATGCTTTGAAGACCGGGGAGCTGTTTTTT | CASSVDALKTGELFF
TRBJ2-5 | NA | TRBV7-7 | NA | TGTGCCAGCAGTCCTGACTGGTCGCAAGAGACCCAGTACTTC | CASSPDWSQETQYF
TRBJ2-1 | NA | TRBV2 | NA | TGTGCCAGCAGACTGGTCGGGATTGAGCAGTTCTTC | CASRLVGIEQFF
TRBJ1-3 | NA | TRBV29-1 | NA | TGCAGCGCGGTAGGTCAGAGCTCTGGAAACACCATATATTTT | CSAVGQSSGNTIYF
TRBJ2-1 | once | TRBV5-1 | TRBD2 | TGCGCCAGCAGCTCGCTAGCGGGCACCAACAATGAGCAGTTCTTC | CASSSLAGTNNEQFF
TRBJ2-3 | NA | TRBV4-2 | TRBD2 | TGTGCCAGCAGCCAAGAAAGTTCCCGTGGGCTAGCGGGACGGCTCCCTAGCACAGATACGCAGTATTTT | CASSQESSRGLAGRLPSTDTQYF
TRBJ2-1 | NA | TRBV19 | NA | TGTGCCAGTAGTATGGGCAGGGACTACAATGAGCAGTTCTTC | CASSMGRDYNEQFF
TRBJ2-5 | NA | TRBV7-2 | NA | TGTGCCAGCAGCTTAAGAGCTGGAGGGACCATTCAAGAGACCCAGTACTTC | CASSLRAGGTIQETQYF
TRBJ1-1 | few | TRBV6-5 | NA | TGTGCCAGCAGTTACTCGAGAGTGGACACTGAAGCTTTCTTT | CASSYSRVDTEAFF
TRBJ2-3 | once | TRBV5-8 | TRBD1 | TGTGCCAGCAGCTCTGGGACAGCCTTGAGGGATACGCAGTATTTT | CASSSGTALRDTQYF
TRBJ2-5 | NA | TRBV7-9 | NA | TGTGCCAGCAGCTTACCCCAGGCATATGGAGGAGAGACCCAGTACTTC | CASSLPQAYGGETQYF
TRBJ1-2 | NA | TRBV19 | NA | TGTGCCAGTAGTGATTCGGGGACAAAGGGCTATGGCTACACCTTC | CASSDSGTKGYGYTF
TRBJ1-6 | NA | TRBV9 | NA | TGTGCCAGCAGCTCACGGACCGGGGGGTCACCCCTCCACTTT | CASSSRTGGSPLHF
TRBJ1-1 | NA | TRBV6-1 | TRBD1 | TGTGCCAGCAGTGGACAGGGCGACACTGAAGCTTTCTTT | CASSGQGDTEAFF
TRBJ1-1 | NA | TRBV5-5 | NA | TGTGCCAGCAGCTTGGCCAGAATGAACACTGAAGCTTTCTTT | CASSLARMNTEAFF
TRBJ2-7 | NA | TRBV28 | NA | TGTGCCAGCAGTAGAATCTCCTACGAGCAGTACTTC | CASSRISYEQYF
TRBJ2-7 | NA | TRBV7-9 | TRBD2 | TGTGCCAGCAGCGATCTTAGCATGGGGGTTACTAGCGGGACCTACGAGCAGTACTTC | CASSDLSMGVTSGTYEQYF
TRBJ1-5 | NA | TRBV4-3 | NA | TGCGCCAGCAGCCAAGAACTCGTTCAGCCCCAGCATTTT | CASSQELVQPQHF
TRBJ2-1 | NA | TRBV2 | TRBD1 | TGTGCCAGTACCCGACAGGGGGACACTGAGCAGTTCTTC | CASTRQGDTEQFF
TRBJ1-2 | NA | TRBV13 | NA | TGTGCCAGCAGCTTAGGCGTCTATGGCTACACCTTC | CASSLGVYGYTF
TRBJ1-2 | NA | TRBV7-8 | NA | TGTGCCAGCAGCCCTCGGGGAGGGGGTATTAATGGCTACACCTTC | CASSPRGGGINGYTF
TRBJ1-4 | few | TRBV7-3 | NA | TGTGCCAGCAGTCGACAGAGGGGTGAAAAACTGTTTTTT | CASSRQRGEKLFF
TRBJ2-2 | NA | TRBV5-4 | NA | TGTGCCAGCAGCTTAAGGAACACCGGGGAGCTGTTTTTT | CASSLRNTGELFF
TRBJ1-2 | NA | TRBV7-2 | NA | TGTGCCAGCAGCTTCCATCGGACAGCTCCAGATGGCTACACCTTC | CASSFHRTAPDGYTF
TRBJ2-3 | NA | TRBV28 | NA | TGTGCCAGCAGTGGTTTCACAGATACGCAGTATTTT | CASSGFTDTQYF
TRBJ2-7 | NA | TRBV7-2 | NA | TGTGCCAGCAGCTTGTTCGGCGGGAAGGACGAGCAGTACTTC | CASSLFGGKDEQYF
TRBJ2-7 | NA | TRBV4-1 | NA | TGCGCCAGCAGCCAAGTAGGGACATACTCCTACGAGCAGTACTTC | CASSQVGTYSYEQYF
TRBJ2-1 | NA | TRBV5-4 | NA | TGTGCCAGCAGCGCCGAAACGGGCTCGGCATACAATGAGCAGTTCTTC | CASSAETGSAYNEQFF
TRBJ2-1 | NA | TRBV7-2 | TRBD1 | TGTGCCAGCAGCTCATGGGGACAGGGCTGGTACAATGAGCAGTTCTTC | CASSSWGQGWYNEQFF
TRBJ2-5 | NA | TRBV19 | NA | TGTGCCAGTAGTGTGACACTTTCAGGAGAGACCCAGTACTTC | CASSVTLSGETQYF
TRBJ2-4 | NA | TRBV18 | NA | TGTGCCAGCTCACCTGATCAGCTAGCCAAAAACATTCAGTACTTC | CASSPDQLAKNIQYF
TRBJ2-2 | NA | TRBV11-3 | TRBD2 | TGTGCCAGCAGCCCCGGCCGGGGAGGGACCGGGGAGCTGTTTTTT | CASSPGRGGTGELFF
TRBJ2-5 | NA | TRBV19 | NA | TGTGCCAGTAGTATCGGTAGTTACGAGACCCAGTACTTC | CASSIGSYETQYF
TRBJ2-5 | few | TRBV28 | NA | TGTGCCAGCAGTTATGACCAAGAGACCCAGTACTTC | CASSYDQETQYF
TRBJ1-5 | NA | TRBV19 | NA | TGTGCCAGTAGTATAAGCCAGGGCGAGAATCAGCCCCAGCATTTT | CASSISQGENQPQHF